The clone carrying this T cell receptor beta chain occurred a few times. Its target is unknown. A TCRbeta library incorporating unique molecular identifiers was prepared. In TCRdb, the PCR reads were re-called with MiXCR into one record per CDR3 protein. The repertoire has around 450,000 distinct CDR3 sequences, about 16% of them found once; the top ten carry approximately 29%. The germline V gene encodes CDR1 MNHNS and CDR2 SASEGT. V was pared by 6 bases and J by 2 bases, with 11 bases of the junction left unmatched. This CDR3 contains 17 residues. The data were taken from a study of T-cell reconstitution after alpha-beta-depleted transplantation in children. Study results and limitations: Reports say that about two months after transplant, the alpha-beta T cells came out of several hundred graft clones that had expanded. From newly produced T cells came most of the T-cell counts and diversity one year after transplant. Some patients owed their high day-60 TCRbeta diversity to surviving recipient T cells and thymic progenitors.

This chain uses TRBV6-1 with TRBJ2-7; 12 bases are shared with TRBD1. Sequencing used PBMCs, mostly from graft donor cells, obtained 360 days after TCRalphabeta/CD19-depleted stem cell transplant. The sequence derives from a boy under three years old who had a stem cell transplant for Wiskott-Aldrich syndrome, so the T cells may come from the graft donor. The CDR3, as DNA: TGTGCCAGCAGCACCGGGACAGGGGGCCCTCACACCTACGAGCAGTACTTC. Translated, it gives CASSTGTGGPHTYEQYF.